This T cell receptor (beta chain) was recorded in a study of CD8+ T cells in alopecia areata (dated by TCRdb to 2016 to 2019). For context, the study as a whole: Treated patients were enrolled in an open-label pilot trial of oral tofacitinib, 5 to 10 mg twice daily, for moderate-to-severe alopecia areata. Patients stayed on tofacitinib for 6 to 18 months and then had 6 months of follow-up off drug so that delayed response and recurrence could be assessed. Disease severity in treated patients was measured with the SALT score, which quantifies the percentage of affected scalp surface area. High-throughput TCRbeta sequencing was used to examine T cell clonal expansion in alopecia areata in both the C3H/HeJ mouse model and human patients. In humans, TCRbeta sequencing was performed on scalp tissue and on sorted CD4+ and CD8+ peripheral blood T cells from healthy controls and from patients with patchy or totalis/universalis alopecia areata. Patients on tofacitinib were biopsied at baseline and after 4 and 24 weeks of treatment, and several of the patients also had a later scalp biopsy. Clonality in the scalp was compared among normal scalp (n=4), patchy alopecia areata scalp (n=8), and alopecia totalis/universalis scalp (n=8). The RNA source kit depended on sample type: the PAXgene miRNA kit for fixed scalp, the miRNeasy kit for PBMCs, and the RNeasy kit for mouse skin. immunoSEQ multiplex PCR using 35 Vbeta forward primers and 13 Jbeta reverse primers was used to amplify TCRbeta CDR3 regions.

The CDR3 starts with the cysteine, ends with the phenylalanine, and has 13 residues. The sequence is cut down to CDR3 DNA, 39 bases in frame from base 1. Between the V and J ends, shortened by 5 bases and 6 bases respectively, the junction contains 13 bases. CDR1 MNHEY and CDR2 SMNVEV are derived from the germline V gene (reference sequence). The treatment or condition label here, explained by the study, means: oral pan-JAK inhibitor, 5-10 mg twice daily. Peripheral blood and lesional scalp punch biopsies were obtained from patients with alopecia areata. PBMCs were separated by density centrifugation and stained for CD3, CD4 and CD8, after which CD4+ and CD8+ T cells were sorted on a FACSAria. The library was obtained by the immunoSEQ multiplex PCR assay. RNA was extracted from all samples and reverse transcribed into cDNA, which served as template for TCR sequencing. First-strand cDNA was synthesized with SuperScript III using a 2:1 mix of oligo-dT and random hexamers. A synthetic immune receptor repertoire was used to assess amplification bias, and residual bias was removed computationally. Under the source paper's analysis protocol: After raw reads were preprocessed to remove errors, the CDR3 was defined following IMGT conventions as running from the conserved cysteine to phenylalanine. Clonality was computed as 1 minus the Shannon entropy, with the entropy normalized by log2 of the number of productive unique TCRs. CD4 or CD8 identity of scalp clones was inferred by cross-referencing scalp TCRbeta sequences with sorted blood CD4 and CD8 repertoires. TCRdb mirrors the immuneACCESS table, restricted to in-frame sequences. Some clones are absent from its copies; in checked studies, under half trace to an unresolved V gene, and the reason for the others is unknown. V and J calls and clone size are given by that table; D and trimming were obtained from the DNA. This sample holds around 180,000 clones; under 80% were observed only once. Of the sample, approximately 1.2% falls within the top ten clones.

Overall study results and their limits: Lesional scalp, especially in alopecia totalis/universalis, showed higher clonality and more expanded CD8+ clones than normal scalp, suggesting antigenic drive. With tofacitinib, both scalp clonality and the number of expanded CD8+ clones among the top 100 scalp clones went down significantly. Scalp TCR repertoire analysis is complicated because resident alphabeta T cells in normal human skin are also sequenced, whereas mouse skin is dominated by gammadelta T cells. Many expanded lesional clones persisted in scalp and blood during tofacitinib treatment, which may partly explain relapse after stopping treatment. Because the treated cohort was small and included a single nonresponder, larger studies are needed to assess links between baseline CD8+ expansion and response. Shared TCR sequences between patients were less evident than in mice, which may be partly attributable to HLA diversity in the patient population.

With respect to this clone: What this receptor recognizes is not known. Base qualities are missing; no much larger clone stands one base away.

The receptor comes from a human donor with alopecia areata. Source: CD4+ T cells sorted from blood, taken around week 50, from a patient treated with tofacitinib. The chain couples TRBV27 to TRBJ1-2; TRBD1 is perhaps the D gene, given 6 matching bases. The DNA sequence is TGTGCCAGCAGTAGGTTACAGGGAGATGGCTACACCTTC. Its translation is CASSRLQGDGYTF.